This TCR beta chain is drawn from a study of T-cell memory formation after mild COVID-19. Germline CDR1 DFQATT, CDR2 SNEGSKA (reference sequence). CDR3 length: 14 residues. Trimming left V 6 bases short and J 6 bases short, with 21 bases between. A note on this clonotype: Its antigen is currently unknown.

Constant-segment-primed 5'RACE gave TCR alpha and TCR beta cDNA libraries with sample barcodes and UMIs. TCRdb ran MiXCR on the 5' RACE reads and lists one entry per CDR3 protein. The sample lists more than 250,000 distinct CDR3 sequences; around 15% were seen once. Study outcomes and limitations: Shrinking CD4+ clones were chiefly CM and EM; CD8+ ones were chiefly EMRA. Researchers found some responding clones in pre-infection memory, a sign that cross-reactive memory joined.

The receptor comes from a man aged 18 to 30 who had mild COVID-19 (a few samples of this study predate the infection). Cell type and time point are not known. Sequenced material: PBMCs or a T cell subset sorted from them (not recorded which). The J gene is TRBJ2-7, the V gene TRBV20-1; a possible D gene is TRBD2 (6 bases). The CDR3 spells CSASTRDSIFEQYF. The CDR3 coding sequence is TGCAGTGCATCGACCCGGGACTCTATTTTCGAGCAGTACTTC.